These 2 T cell receptor beta chains share one sample of origin, sequenced in a study of blood T cells in healthy people across ages. A second PCR, run for 7 to 11 cycles, used a sample-barcoded 5' primer plus a J-beta primer mix. TCRdb itself ran the 5' RACE reads through MiXCR, one entry per CDR3 protein. The repertoire holds about 600,000 distinct CDR3 sequences, with roughly 48% as singletons. Sequencing was carried out using blood. The receptors come from an elderly man in good health.

The chain is built from TRBV25-1 and TRBJ2-4, with TRBD1 identical over 12 bases. TRBJ2-7 explains the end of the DNA better; the J call may be wrong. This CDR3 is 15 amino acids long. Germline V CDR1 and CDR2: MGHDK, SYGVNS. This chain's CDR3 is CASSERDRGRYEQYF. The CDR3 DNA follows: TGTGCCAGCAGTGAAAGGGACAGGGGGCGTTACGAGCAGTACTTC.

J is TRBJ1-5 and V is TRBV16; D unresolved. Germline V gene lookup returns CDR1 KGHSY and CDR2 FQNENV. The V end was cut by 0 bases, the J end by 4 bases, with 7 bases between. There are 14 residues in the CDR3. CDR3 residues: CASSQSSANQPQHF. The CDR3, as DNA: TGTGCCAGCAGCCAATCCTCAGCAAATCAGCCCCAGCATTTT. Looking up the rest from reference TRBV16 and TRBJ1-5 gives the full variable domain: GEEVAQTPKHLVRGEGQKAKLYCAPIKGHSYVFWYQQVLKNEFKFLISFQNENVFDETGMPKERFSAKCLPNSPCSLEIQATKLEDSAVYFCASSQSSANQPQHFGDGTRLSIL.